Listed below are T cell receptor beta chains from one sample, sequenced in a study of regulatory T cells in long-lasting Graves disease. TCRdb re-derived calls from the multiplex PCR reads in MiXCR, one entry per CDR3 protein. The data contain some 500,000 distinct CDR3 sequences, around 15% of them singletons. The same sample was also used in a study of T cells in Graves' hyperthyroidism and ophthalmopathy.

The material sequenced was peripheral blood mononuclear cells (PBMCs), taken at new diagnosis, from a patient treated with antithyroid drugs. The origin of the receptors is a woman aged 40-65 years with Graves disease. Each CDR3 is given with its conserved first and last residue. Each record gives: clone size, D gene, J gene, V gene, CDR3 length, CDR3 protein, CDR3 DNA. The D gene is left open where the match is weak. For some rows the clone size is stated as once, few or many, or as a class when expanded; others skip it.

clone size: .; D gene: .; J gene: TRBJ2-1; V gene: TRBV27; CDR3 length: 15; CDR3 protein: CASNPTRGGYNEQFF; CDR3 DNA: TGTGCCAGCAACCCGACCAGGGGGGGTTACAATGAGCAGTTCTTC
clone size: many; D gene: TRBD1; J gene: TRBJ2-5; V gene: TRBV20-1; CDR3 length: 15; CDR3 protein: CSVQGGQGSTETQYF; CDR3 DNA: TGCAGTGTCCAGGGGGGACAGGGCAGCACAGAGACCCAGTACTTC
clone size: .; D gene: .; J gene: TRBJ2-2; V gene: TRBV5-6; CDR3 length: 12; CDR3 protein: CASSLGAQGLFF; CDR3 DNA: TGTGCCAGCAGCTTGGGAGCCCAGGGGCTGTTTTTT
clone size: .; D gene: .; J gene: TRBJ1-3; V gene: TRBV5-1; CDR3 length: 14; CDR3 protein: CASSGGTSGNTIYF; CDR3 DNA: TGCGCCAGCAGCGGAGGGACCTCTGGAAACACCATATATTTT
clone size: .; D gene: .; J gene: TRBJ1-2; V gene: TRBV6-4; CDR3 length: 16; CDR3 protein: CASSDFWKGKHYGYTF; CDR3 DNA: TGTGCCAGCAGTGATTTCTGGAAGGGGAAGCACTATGGCTACACCTTC
clone size: .; D gene: .; J gene: TRBJ1-2; V gene: TRBV12-3/TRBV12-4; CDR3 length: 14; CDR3 protein: CASSQTTPRYGYTF; CDR3 DNA: TGTGCCAGCAGCCAGACCACACCCCGCTATGGCTACACCTTC
clone size: few; D gene: TRBD1; J gene: TRBJ1-4; V gene: TRBV7-9; CDR3 length: 14; CDR3 protein: CASRGQGGIEKLFF; CDR3 DNA: TGTGCCAGCAGGGGACAGGGGGGAATCGAAAAACTGTTTTTT
clone size: .; D gene: .; J gene: TRBJ2-2; V gene: TRBV6-1; CDR3 length: 15; CDR3 protein: CASSGTAGVTGELFF; CDR3 DNA: TGTGCCAGCAGTGGGACCGCGGGTGTCACCGGGGAGCTGTTTTTT
clone size: many; D gene: .; J gene: TRBJ1-1; V gene: TRBV29-1; CDR3 length: 13; CDR3 protein: CSVVMGARAEAFF; CDR3 DNA: TGCAGCGTTGTCATGGGGGCTCGCGCTGAAGCTTTCTTT
clone size: many; D gene: TRBD2; J gene: TRBJ2-1; V gene: TRBV10-3; CDR3 length: 15; CDR3 protein: CAITSYGGTNNEQFF; CDR3 DNA: TGTGCCATCACAAGTTACGGGGGGACGAACAATGAGCAGTTCTTC
clone size: .; D gene: TRBD1; J gene: TRBJ1-2; V gene: TRBV6-2/TRBV6-3; CDR3 length: 15; CDR3 protein: CASSYTLTGGYGYTF; CDR3 DNA: TGTGCCAGCAGTTACACCCTCACAGGGGGCTATGGCTACACCTTC
clone size: many; D gene: TRBD1; J gene: TRBJ1-1; V gene: TRBV5-1; CDR3 length: 15; CDR3 protein: CASSVSGQGAVEAFF; CDR3 DNA: TGCGCCAGCAGCGTGTCCGGACAGGGGGCTGTTGAAGCTTTCTTT
clone size: .; D gene: TRBD1; J gene: TRBJ1-2; V gene: TRBV2; CDR3 length: 14; CDR3 protein: CASSVQGEGYGYTF; CDR3 DNA: TGTGCCAGCAGTGTACAGGGGGAGGGTTATGGCTACACCTTC
clone size: few; D gene: TRBD1; J gene: TRBJ2-7; V gene: TRBV11-3; CDR3 length: 15; CDR3 protein: CASSSHDRESYEQYF; CDR3 DNA: TGTGCCAGCAGCTCCCACGACAGGGAGTCCTACGAGCAGTACTTC
clone size: .; D gene: TRBD2; J gene: TRBJ2-1; V gene: TRBV13; CDR3 length: 15; CDR3 protein: CASSLRRLAYNEQFF; CDR3 DNA: TGTGCCAGCAGCTTAAGACGACTAGCGTACAATGAGCAGTTCTTC
clone size: .; D gene: TRBD2; J gene: TRBJ2-1; V gene: TRBV20-1; CDR3 length: 15; CDR3 protein: CSAGTSGGAVNEQFF; CDR3 DNA: TGCAGTGCTGGGACTAGCGGGGGGGCCGTCAATGAGCAGTTCTTC
clone size: many; D gene: TRBD1; J gene: TRBJ2-5; V gene: TRBV12-3/TRBV12-4; CDR3 length: 15; CDR3 protein: CASSLAGTGQETQYF; CDR3 DNA: TGTGCCAGCAGTTTAGCCGGGACAGGGCAAGAGACCCAGTACTTC
clone size: few; D gene: TRBD1; J gene: TRBJ1-1; V gene: TRBV7-9; CDR3 length: 17; CDR3 protein: CASSAPDRGGRNTEAFF; CDR3 DNA: TGTGCCAGCAGCGCGCCGGACAGGGGGGGTCGGAACACTGAAGCTTTCTTT
clone size: many; D gene: .; J gene: TRBJ2-7; V gene: TRBV19; CDR3 length: 13; CDR3 protein: CASSIGLSYEQYF; CDR3 DNA: TGTGCCAGTAGTATCGGACTATCCTACGAGCAGTACTTC
clone size: .; D gene: .; J gene: TRBJ2-5; V gene: TRBV7-9; CDR3 length: 15; CDR3 protein: CASSPHWGEGETQYF; CDR3 DNA: TGTGCCAGCAGCCCCCATTGGGGCGAAGGGGAGACCCAGTACTTC
clone size: many; D gene: .; J gene: TRBJ2-7; V gene: TRBV12-3/TRBV12-4; CDR3 length: 14; CDR3 protein: CASSLQLRVYEQYF; CDR3 DNA: TGTGCCAGCAGTCTCCAGTTGAGAGTCTACGAGCAGTACTTC
clone size: many; D gene: .; J gene: TRBJ1-2; V gene: TRBV28; CDR3 length: 14; CDR3 protein: CASSPRRESYGYTF; CDR3 DNA: TGTGCCAGCAGTCCGAGGCGGGAAAGCTATGGCTACACCTTC
clone size: .; D gene: TRBD2; J gene: TRBJ2-1; V gene: TRBV20-1; CDR3 length: 16; CDR3 protein: CSARVLSLAGGNEQFF; CDR3 DNA: TGCAGTGCTAGAGTCCTTTCACTAGCGGGGGGTAATGAGCAGTTCTTC
clone size: many; D gene: .; J gene: TRBJ2-7; V gene: TRBV3-1; CDR3 length: 15; CDR3 protein: CASSRVGRPIYEQYF; CDR3 DNA: TGTGCCAGCAGCCGCGTGGGCCGACCAATCTACGAGCAGTACTTC
clone size: many; D gene: .; J gene: TRBJ2-2; V gene: TRBV2; CDR3 length: 16; CDR3 protein: CASSDAGVLNTGELFF; CDR3 DNA: TGTGCCAGCAGCGATGCAGGGGTCCTGAACACCGGGGAGCTGTTTTTT
clone size: many; D gene: TRBD2; J gene: TRBJ2-3; V gene: TRBV2; CDR3 length: 15; CDR3 protein: CAISTSGGKTDTQYF; CDR3 DNA: TGTGCCATTTCGACTAGCGGGGGAAAGACAGATACGCAGTATTTT
clone size: many; D gene: TRBD2; J gene: TRBJ2-7; V gene: TRBV5-1; CDR3 length: 15; CDR3 protein: CASSLDTSGSYEQYF; CDR3 DNA: TGCGCCAGCAGCTTGGATACTAGCGGATCCTACGAGCAGTACTTC
clone size: many; D gene: TRBD2; J gene: TRBJ2-7; V gene: TRBV5-1; CDR3 length: 15; CDR3 protein: CASRATSGATYEQYF; CDR3 DNA: TGCGCCAGCAGGGCGACTAGCGGGGCGACCTACGAGCAGTACTTC
clone size: .; D gene: TRBD1; J gene: TRBJ1-1; V gene: TRBV24-1; CDR3 length: 15; CDR3 protein: CATSDSRQGSAGAFF; CDR3 DNA: TGTGCCACCAGTGATTCCCGACAGGGATCCGCTGGAGCTTTCTTT
clone size: .; D gene: .; J gene: TRBJ1-3; V gene: TRBV20-1; CDR3 length: 14; CDR3 protein: CSARDMGSGNTIYF; CDR3 DNA: TGCAGTGCTAGAGATATGGGATCCGGAAACACCATATATTTT
clone size: .; D gene: .; J gene: TRBJ1-5; V gene: TRBV7-2; CDR3 length: 13; CDR3 protein: CANSLQGDRPQHF; CDR3 DNA: TGTGCCAACAGCTTACAGGGTGACCGGCCCCAGCATTTT